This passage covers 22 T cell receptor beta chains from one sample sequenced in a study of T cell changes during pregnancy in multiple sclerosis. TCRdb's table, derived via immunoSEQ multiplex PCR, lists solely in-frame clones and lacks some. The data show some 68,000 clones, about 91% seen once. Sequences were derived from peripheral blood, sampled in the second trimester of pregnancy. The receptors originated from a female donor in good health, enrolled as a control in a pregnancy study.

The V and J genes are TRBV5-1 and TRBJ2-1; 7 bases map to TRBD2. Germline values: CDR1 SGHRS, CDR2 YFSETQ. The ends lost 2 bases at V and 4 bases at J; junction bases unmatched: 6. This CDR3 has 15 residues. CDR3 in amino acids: CASSLELARYNEQFF. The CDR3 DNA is TGCGCCAGCAGCTTAGAACTAGCGAGATACAATGAGCAGTTCTTC.

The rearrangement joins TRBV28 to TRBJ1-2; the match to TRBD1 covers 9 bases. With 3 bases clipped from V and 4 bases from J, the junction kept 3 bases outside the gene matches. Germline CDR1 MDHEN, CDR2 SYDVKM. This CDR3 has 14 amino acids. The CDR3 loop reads CASSFATGGYGYTF. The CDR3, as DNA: TGTGCCAGCAGTTTCGCGACAGGGGGCTATGGCTACACCTTC.

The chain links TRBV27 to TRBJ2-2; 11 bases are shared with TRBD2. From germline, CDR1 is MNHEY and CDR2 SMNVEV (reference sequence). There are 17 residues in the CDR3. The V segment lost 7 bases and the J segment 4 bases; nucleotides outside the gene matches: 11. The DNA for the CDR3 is TGTGCCAGCACCTCGGGACTAGCGGAGGCGGGCACCGGGGAGCTGTTTTTT. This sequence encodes CASTSGLAEAGTGELFF.

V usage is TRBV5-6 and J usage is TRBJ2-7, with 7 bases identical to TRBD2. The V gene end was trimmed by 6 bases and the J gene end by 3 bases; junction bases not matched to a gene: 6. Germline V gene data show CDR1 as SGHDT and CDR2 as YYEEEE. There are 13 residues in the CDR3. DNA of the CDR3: TGTGCCAGCACCCCCTGGGAGGGCTACGAGCAGTACTTC. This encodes CASTPWEGYEQYF.

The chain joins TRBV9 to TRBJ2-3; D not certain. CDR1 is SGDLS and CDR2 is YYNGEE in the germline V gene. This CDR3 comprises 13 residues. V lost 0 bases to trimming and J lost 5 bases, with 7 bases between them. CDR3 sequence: CASSVGGRDTQYF. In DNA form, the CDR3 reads TGTGCCAGCAGCGTAGGAGGTCGAGATACGCAGTATTTT.

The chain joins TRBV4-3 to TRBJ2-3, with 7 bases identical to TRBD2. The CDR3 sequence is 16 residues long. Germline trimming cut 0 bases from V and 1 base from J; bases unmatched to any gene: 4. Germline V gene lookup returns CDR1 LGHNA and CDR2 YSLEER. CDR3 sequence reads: CASSQEGAGRTDTQYF. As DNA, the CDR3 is TGCGCCAGCAGCCAAGAGGGAGCGGGGCGCACAGATACGCAGTATTTT.

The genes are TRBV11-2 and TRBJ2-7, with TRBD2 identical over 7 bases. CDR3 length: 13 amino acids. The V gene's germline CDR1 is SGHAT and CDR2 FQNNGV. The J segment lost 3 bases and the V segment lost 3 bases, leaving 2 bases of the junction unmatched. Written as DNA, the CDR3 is TGTGCCAGCAGCTTGGGGGGGAACTACGAGCAGTACTTC. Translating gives CASSLGGNYEQYF.

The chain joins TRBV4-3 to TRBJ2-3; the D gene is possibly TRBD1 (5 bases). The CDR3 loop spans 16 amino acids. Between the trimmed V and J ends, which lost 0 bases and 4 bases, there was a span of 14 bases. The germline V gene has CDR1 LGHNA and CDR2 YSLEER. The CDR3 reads CASSQDKGRGADTQYF. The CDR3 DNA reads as TGCGCCAGCAGCCAAGATAAGGGGCGTGGGGCAGATACGCAGTATTTT.

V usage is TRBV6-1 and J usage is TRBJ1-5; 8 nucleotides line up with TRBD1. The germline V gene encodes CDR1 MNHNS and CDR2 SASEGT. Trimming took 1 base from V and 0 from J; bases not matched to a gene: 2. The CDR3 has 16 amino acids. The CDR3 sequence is CASSEGQGFSNQPQHF. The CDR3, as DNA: TGTGCCAGCAGTGAAGGACAGGGGTTTAGCAATCAGCCCCAGCATTTT.

The CDR3 loop is CASSEGTGSGQPQHF. CDR3 DNA sequence: TGTGCCAGCAGTGAGGGGACAGGCTCCGGGCAGCCCCAGCATTTT. This chain links TRBV6-1 with TRBJ1-5; 8 bases match TRBD1. The CDR3 sequence is 15 residues long. Germline V gene lookup returns CDR1 MNHNS and CDR2 SASEGT. With 3 bases clipped from V and 7 bases from J, the junction kept 8 bases outside the gene matches.

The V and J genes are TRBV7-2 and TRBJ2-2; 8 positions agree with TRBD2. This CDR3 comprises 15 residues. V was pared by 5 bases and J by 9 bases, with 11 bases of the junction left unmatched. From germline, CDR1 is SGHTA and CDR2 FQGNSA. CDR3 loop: CASSLVAGLERELFF. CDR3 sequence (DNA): TGTGCCAGCAGCCTCGTAGCGGGGCTTGAGAGGGAGCTGTTTTTT.

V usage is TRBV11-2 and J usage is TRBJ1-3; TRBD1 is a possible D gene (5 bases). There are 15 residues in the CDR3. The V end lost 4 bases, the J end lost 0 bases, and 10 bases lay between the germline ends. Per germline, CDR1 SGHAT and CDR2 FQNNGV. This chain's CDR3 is CASSSGSISGNTIYF. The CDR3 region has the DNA TGTGCCAGCAGCTCAGGGTCTATCTCTGGAAACACCATATATTTT.

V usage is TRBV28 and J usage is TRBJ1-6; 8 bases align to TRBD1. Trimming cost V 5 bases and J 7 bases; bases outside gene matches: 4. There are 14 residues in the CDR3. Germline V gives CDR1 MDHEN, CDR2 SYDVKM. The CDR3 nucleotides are TGTGCCAGCAGTGGACAGGGAGTAAATTCACCCCTCCACTTT. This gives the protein CASSGQGVNSPLHF.

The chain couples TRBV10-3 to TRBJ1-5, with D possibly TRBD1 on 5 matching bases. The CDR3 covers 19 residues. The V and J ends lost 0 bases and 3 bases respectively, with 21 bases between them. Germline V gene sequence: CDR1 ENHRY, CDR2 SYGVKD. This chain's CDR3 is CAISESKTSGLSFNQPQHF. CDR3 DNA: TGTGCCATCAGTGAGTCGAAAACTTCAGGGTTGAGTTTCAATCAGCCCCAGCATTTT.

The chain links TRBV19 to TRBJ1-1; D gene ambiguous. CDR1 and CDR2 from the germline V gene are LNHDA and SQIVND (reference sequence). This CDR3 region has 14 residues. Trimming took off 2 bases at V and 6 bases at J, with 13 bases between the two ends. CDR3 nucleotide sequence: TGTGCCAGTAGTATATCGTCCGGAGGCGCTGAAGCTTTCTTT. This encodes CASSISSGGAEAFF.

The CDR3 reads CASSLGGRPDTQYF. The CDR3 DNA reads as TGTGCCAGCAGCTTAGGCGGGAGACCAGATACGCAGTATTTT. The rearrangement joins TRBV5-6 to TRBJ2-3, with TRBD2 matching over 7 bases. The CDR3 is made up of 14 amino acids. The germline gives CDR1 SGHDT, CDR2 YYEEEE. Trimming cost V 2 bases and J 4 bases; bases outside gene matches: 4.

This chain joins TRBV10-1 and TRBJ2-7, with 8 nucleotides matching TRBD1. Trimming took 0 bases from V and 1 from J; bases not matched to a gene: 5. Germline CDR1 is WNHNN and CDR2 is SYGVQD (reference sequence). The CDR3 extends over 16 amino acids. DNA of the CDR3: TGCGCCAGCAGTGAGTCGTGGACAGGGCAATCCTACGAGCAGTACTTC. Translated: CASSESWTGQSYEQYF.

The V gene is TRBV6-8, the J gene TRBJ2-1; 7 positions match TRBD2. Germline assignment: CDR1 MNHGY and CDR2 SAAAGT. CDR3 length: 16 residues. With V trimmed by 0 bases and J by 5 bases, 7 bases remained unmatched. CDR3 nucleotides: TGTGCCAGCAGTTACTCTATGCGGGAGTCCGACAATGAGCAGTTCTTC. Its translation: CASSYSMRESDNEQFF.

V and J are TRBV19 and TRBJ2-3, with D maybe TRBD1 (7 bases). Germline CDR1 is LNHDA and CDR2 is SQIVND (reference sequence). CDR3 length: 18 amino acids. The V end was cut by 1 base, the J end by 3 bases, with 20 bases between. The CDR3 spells CASSIGWRGRLRTDTQYF. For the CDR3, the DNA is TGTGCCAGTAGTATAGGGTGGAGGGGGCGATTGCGAACAGATACGCAGTATTTT.

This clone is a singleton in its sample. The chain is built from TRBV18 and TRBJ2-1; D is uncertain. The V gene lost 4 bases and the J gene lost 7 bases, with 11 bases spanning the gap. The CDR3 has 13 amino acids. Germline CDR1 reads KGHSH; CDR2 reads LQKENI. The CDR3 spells CASSQNRGNEQFF. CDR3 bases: TGTGCCAGCTCACAAAACCGAGGAAATGAGCAGTTCTTC.

The CDR3 here is CATSRDDTGNKQYF. The DNA of the CDR3 is TGTGCCACCAGCAGAGATGACACAGGGAACAAGCAGTACTTC. The chain links TRBV15 to TRBJ2-7, with D perhaps TRBD1 (6 bases). Trimming pared 0 bases from V and 8 bases from J, leaving 14 bases between. The CDR3 is 14 residues long. Germline-derived CDR1 and CDR2 are LNHNV and YYDKDF (reference sequence).

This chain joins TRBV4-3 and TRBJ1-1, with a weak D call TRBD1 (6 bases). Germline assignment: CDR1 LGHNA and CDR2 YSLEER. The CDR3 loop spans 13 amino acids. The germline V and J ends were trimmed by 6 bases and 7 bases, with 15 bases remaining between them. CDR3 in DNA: TGCGCCAGCAGGGCCTCGGTAGGGGGTGAAGCTTTCTTT. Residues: CASRASVGGEAFF.